This T cell receptor beta chain is from a study of control samples from healthy donors and cancer patients (dated by TCRdb to the early 2020s). In the germline V gene, CDR1 corresponds to SGHTA and CDR2 to FQGNSA. Counted from cysteine to phenylalanine, this CDR3 has 16 amino acids. Kept here is only the CDR3 DNA, which spans 48 bases and is read in frame from base 1. Here V drops 1 base and J drops 6 bases, and the junction holds 5 bases not matched to any gene. Turning to this clone: Which antigen it targets is not known. Per-base quality was not reported, and no clone a single base away is much larger than it.

Library preparation was by the immunoSEQ multiplex PCR assay. The table comes from immuneACCESS by way of TCRdb, which keeps in-frame sequences with V and J called. Part of the clones is missing from these tables; in studies checked, under half for an unresolved V gene and the rest for unknown reasons. In this sample the table shows about 72,000 clones, over 80% of which occur a single time. Jointly, the top ten make up 5% to 6% of the sample. The chain is assembled from TRBV7-2 and TRBJ2-1; 11 bases in the junction line up with TRBD2. This TCR came from a woman aged 55 to 70 in good health. Sequenced: blood. The CDR3 reads CASSLERLAGGNEQFF. In nucleotide form, the sequence is TGTGCCAGCAGCTTAGAACGGCTAGCGGGAGGCAATGAGCAGTTCTTC.